The T cell receptor beta chain described here comes from a study of regulatory T cells in long-lasting Graves disease. Study outcomes and limitations: Persistent disease favored TRBV28, TRBJ1-2 and TRBJ2-5.

Library construction for TCR beta used iRepertoire HTBI primers and Arm-PCR of CDR3 regions. TCRdb ran MiXCR on the multiplex PCR reads and lists one entry per CDR3 protein. The repertoire includes about 220,000 distinct CDR3 sequences, roughly 19% of them detected once, and approximately 10% sits in the top ten. This clonotype was recorded at least ten times. What it binds is not known. Germline CDR1 SGHKS, CDR2 YYEKEE (reference sequence). The CDR3 loop spans 15 amino acids. V was cut by 4 bases and J by 3 bases, with 16 bases left in between. Time point here: newly diagnosed GD, antithyroid drugs for less than 3 months. Extracted PBMC RNA gave rise to the TCR library. In addition, the sample was reused for a study of T cells in Graves' hyperthyroidism and ophthalmopathy. That paper states: The HTBI primer set was used in a first-round RT-PCR of the TCR CDR3.

The source is a woman in her twenties or thirties with Graves disease. Sequences were derived from peripheral blood mononuclear cells (PBMCs), sampled at new diagnosis, from a patient treated with antithyroid drugs. The V and J genes are TRBV5-5 and TRBJ1-1; D perhaps matches TRBD1 (6 bases). CDR3 residues: CASSPGGRRYTEAFF. The CDR3 DNA reads TGTGCCAGCAGCCCGGGGGGGCGCCGGTACACTGAAGCTTTCTTT.